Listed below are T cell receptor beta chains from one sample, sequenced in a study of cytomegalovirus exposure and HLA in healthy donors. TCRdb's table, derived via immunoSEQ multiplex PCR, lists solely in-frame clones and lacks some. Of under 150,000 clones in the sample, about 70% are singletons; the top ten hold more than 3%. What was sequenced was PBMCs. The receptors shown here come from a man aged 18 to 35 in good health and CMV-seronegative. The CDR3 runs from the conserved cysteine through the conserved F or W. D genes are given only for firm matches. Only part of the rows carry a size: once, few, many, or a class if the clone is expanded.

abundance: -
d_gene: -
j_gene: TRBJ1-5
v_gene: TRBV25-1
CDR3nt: TGTGCCAGCAGTGAAGGAGGAAGGGGCAATCAGCCCCAGCATTTT
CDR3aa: CASSEGGRGNQPQHF

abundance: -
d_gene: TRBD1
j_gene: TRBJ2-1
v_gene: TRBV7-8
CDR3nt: TGTGCCAGCAGCTTATCAGGGGGCGCAGGAACCAACTACAATGAGCAGTTCTTC
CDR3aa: CASSLSGGAGTNYNEQFF

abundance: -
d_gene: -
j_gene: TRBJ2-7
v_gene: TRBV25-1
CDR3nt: TGTGCCAGCAGTGAATTCAGGGGCGGTGAGCAGTACTTC
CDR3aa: CASSEFRGGEQYF

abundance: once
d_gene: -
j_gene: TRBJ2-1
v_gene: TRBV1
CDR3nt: TGCACCAGCAGCCAAGAGGGTTTGGGGGGGGGCAATGAGCAGTTCTTC
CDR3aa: CTSSQEGLGGGNEQFF

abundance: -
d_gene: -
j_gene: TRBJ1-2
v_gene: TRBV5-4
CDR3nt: TGTGCCAGCAGCTTGGTGGAGGGAGTCGGCTATGGCTACACCTTC
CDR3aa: CASSLVEGVGYGYTF

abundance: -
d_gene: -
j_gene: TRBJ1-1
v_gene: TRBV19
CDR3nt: -
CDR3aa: CASTSGASATEAFF

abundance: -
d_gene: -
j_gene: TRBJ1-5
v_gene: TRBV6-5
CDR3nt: TGTGCCAGCAGCCCCGATCCATCGGCGGAACAGCCCCAGCATTTT
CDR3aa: CASSPDPSAEQPQHF

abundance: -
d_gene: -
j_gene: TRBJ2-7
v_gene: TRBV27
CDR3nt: -
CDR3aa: CASSSSGTGGDEQYF

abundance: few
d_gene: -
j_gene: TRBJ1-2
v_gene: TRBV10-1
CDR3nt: TGCGCCAGCAGTGCCGAACAGGGACGCGGCTACACCTTC
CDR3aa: CASSAEQGRGYTF

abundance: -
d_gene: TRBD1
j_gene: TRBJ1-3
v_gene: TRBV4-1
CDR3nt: TGCGCCAGCAGCCGGACAGGGTCTTTCTCTGGAAACACCATATATTTT
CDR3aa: CASSRTGSFSGNTIYF

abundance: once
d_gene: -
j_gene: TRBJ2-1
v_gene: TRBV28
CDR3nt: TGTGCCAGCAGTTTATGGCTCACTCCTCGGACTTTCAACTCCTACAATGAGCAGTTCTTC
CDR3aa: CASSLWLTPRTFNSYNEQFF

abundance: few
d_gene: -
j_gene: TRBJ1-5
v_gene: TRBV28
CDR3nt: TGTGCCAGCTTCCAGGGTAATCAGCCCCAGCATTTT
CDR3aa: CASFQGNQPQHF

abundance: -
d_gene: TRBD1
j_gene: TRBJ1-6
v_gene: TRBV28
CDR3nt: TGTGCCAGCAGTCAGGGGGGAGGAAATTCACCCCTCCACTTT
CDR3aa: CASSQGGGNSPLHF

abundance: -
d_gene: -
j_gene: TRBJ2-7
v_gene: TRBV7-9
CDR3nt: TGTGCCAGCAGCACCCTCCCGAGCTCCTACGAGCAGTACTTC
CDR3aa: CASSTLPSSYEQYF

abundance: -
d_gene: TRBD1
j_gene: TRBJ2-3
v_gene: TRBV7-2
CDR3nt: TGTGCCAGCAGCTTAGTAGGACAGGGGGCCACAGATACGCAGTATTTT
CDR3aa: CASSLVGQGATDTQYF

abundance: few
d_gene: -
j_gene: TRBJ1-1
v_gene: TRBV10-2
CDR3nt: TGCGCCACCAAGGGCGACAGACGATGGAACACTGAAGCTTTCTTT
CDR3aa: CATKGDRRWNTEAFF

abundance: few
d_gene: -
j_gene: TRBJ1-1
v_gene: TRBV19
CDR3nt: -
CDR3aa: CASSIVGTGTDSNF

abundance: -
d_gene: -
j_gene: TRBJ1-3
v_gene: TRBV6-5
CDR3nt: TGTGCCAGCGTCGAAGCGAGCTCTGGAAACACCATATATTTT
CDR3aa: CASVEASSGNTIYF

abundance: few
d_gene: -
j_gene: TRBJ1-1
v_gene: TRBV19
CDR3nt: TGTGCCAGTAGTATAGGGCTGGGAGTAAGCACTGAAGCTTTCTTT
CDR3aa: CASSIGLGVSTEAFF

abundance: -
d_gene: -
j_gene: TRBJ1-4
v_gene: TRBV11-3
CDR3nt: TGTGCCAGCAGTTACAGAAGGAATGAAAAACTGTTTTTT
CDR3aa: CASSYRRNEKLFF

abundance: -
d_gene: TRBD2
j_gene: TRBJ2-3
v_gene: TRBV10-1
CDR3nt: TGCGCCAGCAGTGGAGGTCGTCTAGCGGGGGCACAAAGCACAGATACGCAGTATTTT
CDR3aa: CASSGGRLAGAQSTDTQYF

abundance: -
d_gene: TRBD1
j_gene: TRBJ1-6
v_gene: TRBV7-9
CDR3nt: TGTGCCAGCAGCTCAACCGGGACAGGATTTTCACCCCTCCACTTT
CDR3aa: CASSSTGTGFSPLHF

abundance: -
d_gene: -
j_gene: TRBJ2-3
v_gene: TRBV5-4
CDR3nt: TGTGCCAGCAGCTTTTCTGGCCTCACAGATACGCAGTATTTT
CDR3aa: CASSFSGLTDTQYF